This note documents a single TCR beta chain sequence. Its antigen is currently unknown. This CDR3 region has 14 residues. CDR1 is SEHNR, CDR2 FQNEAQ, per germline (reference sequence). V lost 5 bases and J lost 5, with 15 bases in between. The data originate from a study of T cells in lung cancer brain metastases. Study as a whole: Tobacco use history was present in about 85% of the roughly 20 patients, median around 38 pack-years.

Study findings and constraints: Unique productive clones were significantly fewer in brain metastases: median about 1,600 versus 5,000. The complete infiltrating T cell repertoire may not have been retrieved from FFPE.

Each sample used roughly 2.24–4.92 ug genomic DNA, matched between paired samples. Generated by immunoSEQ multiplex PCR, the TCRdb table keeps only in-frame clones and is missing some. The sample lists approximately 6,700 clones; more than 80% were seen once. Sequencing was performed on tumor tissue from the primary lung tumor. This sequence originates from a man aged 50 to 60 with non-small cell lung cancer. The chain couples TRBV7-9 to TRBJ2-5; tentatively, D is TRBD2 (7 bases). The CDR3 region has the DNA TGTGCCAGCAGCCAAGGGGGGGCTCGGGAGACCCAGTACTTC. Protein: CASSQGGARETQYF. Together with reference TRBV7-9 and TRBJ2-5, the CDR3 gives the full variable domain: DTGVSQNPRHKITKRGQNVTFRCDPISEHNRLYWYRQTLGQGPEFLTYFQNEAQLEKSRLLSDRFSAERPKGSFSTLEIQRTEQGDSAMYLCASSQGGARETQYFGPGTRLLVL.